This T cell receptor (beta chain) is drawn from a study of blood T cells in healthy people across ages. This clonotype was observed a handful of times. The use of a sample-barcoded 5' primer and a J-beta primer mix characterized a second PCR of roughly 6 to 11 cycles. MiXCR, run by TCRdb on the 5' RACE reads, gives a single entry per CDR3 protein. Counted here are hundreds of thousands of distinct CDR3 sequences, roughly 50% occurring once; the ten biggest clones make up around 22%. The TCR sequence derives from a man aged 25-45 years in good health. Sequencing used blood.

The CDR3 bases are TGTGCCAGCAGCCGCCGACAGGGAAGCACAGATACGCAGTATTTT. It is translated as CASSRRQGSTDTQYF. The rearrangement uses TRBV3-1 and TRBJ2-3; 7 bases are a match to TRBD1. The CDR3 is 15 residues long. Looked up from germline, CDR1 is LGHDT and CDR2 is YNNKEL (reference sequence). V shed 4 bases, J shed 0 bases, and the junction held 4 bases outside the gene matches.